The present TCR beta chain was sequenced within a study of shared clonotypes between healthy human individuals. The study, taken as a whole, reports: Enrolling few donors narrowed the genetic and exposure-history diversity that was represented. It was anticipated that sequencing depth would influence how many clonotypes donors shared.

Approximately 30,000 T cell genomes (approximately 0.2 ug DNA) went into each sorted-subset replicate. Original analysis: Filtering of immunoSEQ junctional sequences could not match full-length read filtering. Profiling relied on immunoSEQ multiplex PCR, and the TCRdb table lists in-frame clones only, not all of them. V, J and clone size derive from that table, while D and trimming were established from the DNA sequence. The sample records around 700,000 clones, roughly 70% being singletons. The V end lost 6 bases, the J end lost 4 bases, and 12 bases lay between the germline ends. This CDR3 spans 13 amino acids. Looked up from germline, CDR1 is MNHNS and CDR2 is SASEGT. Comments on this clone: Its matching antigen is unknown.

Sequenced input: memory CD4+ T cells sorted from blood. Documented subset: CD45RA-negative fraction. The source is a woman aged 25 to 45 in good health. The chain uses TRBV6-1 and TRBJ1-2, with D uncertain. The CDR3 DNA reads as TGTGCCAGCAGGGAGACTACAGTCTATGGCTACACCTTC. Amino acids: CASRETTVYGYTF.